The 27 T cell receptor beta chains below all came from one sample that was sequenced in a study of regulatory T cells in long-lasting Graves disease. Arm-PCR of CDR3 regions and iRepertoire HTBI primers were the basis on which TCR beta libraries were built. TCRdb re-analysed the multiplex PCR reads in MiXCR, keeping a single row per CDR3 protein. The table shows 520,000 or so distinct CDR3 sequences, with 12% occurring only once. Noted time point: newly diagnosed GD, antithyroid drugs for less than 3 months. Generation of the TCR library employed RNA extracted from PBMCs. A further study also used this sample, focusing on T cells in Graves' hyperthyroidism and ophthalmopathy.

The sequenced sample was peripheral blood mononuclear cells (PBMCs), obtained at new diagnosis, from a patient treated with antithyroid drugs. These TCRs come from a woman in her twenties or thirties with Graves disease.

This clonotype has at least ten counts. The chain uses TRBV11-2 and TRBJ2-3; 7 bases map to TRBD2. With 5 bases clipped from V and 2 bases from J, the junction kept 4 bases outside the gene matches. Looked up from germline, CDR1 is SGHAT and CDR2 is FQNNGV. The CDR3 runs to 14 residues. The CDR3 DNA follows: TGTGCCAGCAGCCTCAGGGACTACACAGATACGCAGTATTTT. It yields the protein CASSLRDYTDTQYF.

This clonotype came up a few times. This chain connects TRBV6-5 to TRBJ1-2; the D gene is possibly TRBD1 (5 bases). V was clipped by 1 base and J by 7 bases, with 13 bases between them. From germline, CDR1 is MNHEY and CDR2 SVGAGI. The length of the CDR3 is 14 residues. CDR3 in DNA: TGTGCCAGCAGTTACTTGGGGCGCAGAGGTGGCTACACCTTC. This gives the protein CASSYLGRRGGYTF.

The chain employs TRBV9 and TRBJ2-2, with D unresolved. The germline gives CDR1 SGDLS, CDR2 YYNGEE. The CDR3 is 13 residues long. V dropped 0 bases and J dropped 4 bases, with 4 bases sitting between them. The DNA of the CDR3 is TGTGCCAGCAGCGTAGCAGTCACCGGGGAGCTGTTTTTT. This sequence encodes CASSVAVTGELFF.

This clonotype appeared a few times. The V and J genes are TRBV5-6 and TRBJ2-1; D remains unclear. This CDR3 is built from 13 residues. Trimming took off 2 bases at V and 4 bases at J, with 7 bases between the two ends. CDR1 SGHDT and CDR2 YYEEEE come from the germline V gene. CDR3 sequence reads: CASSFTPYNEQFF. The CDR3 DNA reads TGTGCCAGCAGCTTTACACCTTACAATGAGCAGTTCTTC.

This clonotype was detected many times. The chain recombines TRBV5-5 with TRBJ2-3; D possibly corresponds to TRBD1 (5 bases). The CDR3 is made up of 16 amino acids. V shed 0 bases and J shed 1 base, with 12 bases lying between them. Germline assignment: CDR1 SGHKS and CDR2 YYEKEE (reference sequence). Here the CDR3 DNA reads TGTGCCAGCAGCTTGGGTAGGGGAACTGGCACAGATACGCAGTATTTT. Residues: CASSLGRGTGTDTQYF.

This clonotype was observed a handful of times. The gene calls are TRBV5-4 and TRBJ2-2; 11 nucleotides align to TRBD1. The germline V gene encodes CDR1 SGHNT and CDR2 YYREEE (reference sequence). After removal of 4 bases from V and 3 bases from J, the junction contained 11 bases not matched to a gene. This CDR3 is built from 18 residues. The CDR3, as DNA: TGTGCCAGCAGCCCGAGTCGGGGACAGGGGGTCGACACCGGGGAGCTGTTTTTT. It is translated as CASSPSRGQGVDTGELFF.

This clonotype was observed a handful of times. The rearrangement joins TRBV4-1 to TRBJ2-1; the match to TRBD2 covers 10 bases. The CDR3 sequence is 17 residues long. The germline V gene has CDR1 MGHRA and CDR2 YSYEKL. V lost 4 bases and J lost 2; bases outside the gene matches: 8. The CDR3 sequence: CASSRPGLARTYNEQFF. CDR3 sequence (DNA): TGCGCCAGCAGCCGACCGGGACTAGCGCGTACCTACAATGAGCAGTTCTTC.

The gene calls are TRBV5-8 and TRBJ2-7, with D tentatively TRBD2 (6 bases). V shed 4 bases and J shed 6 bases, with 14 bases lying between them. The CDR3 contains 13 residues. CDR1 and CDR2 (germline): SGHTS, YDEGEE. In nucleotides, the CDR3 is TGTGCCAGCAGCCCCGACGGGGGTCGCGAGCAGTACTTC. As protein: CASSPDGGREQYF.

This clonotype was recorded a few times. The chain links TRBV9 to TRBJ1-1; 8 bases map to TRBD1. This CDR3 is built from 14 residues. Germline V gene sequence: CDR1 SGDLS, CDR2 YYNGEE. V shed 4 bases, J shed 3 bases, and the junction held 5 bases outside the gene matches. The CDR3 here is CASSQSTGDTEAFF. The CDR3 DNA sequence: TGTGCCAGCAGCCAGTCGACAGGGGACACTGAAGCTTTCTTT.

This clonotype occurred many times. V is TRBV11-3 and J is TRBJ2-7, with D possibly being TRBD2 (6 bases). The CDR3 contains 20 residues. The V gene lost 4 bases and the J gene lost 3 bases, with 31 bases spanning the gap. The germline CDR1 and CDR2 sequences are SGHNT and YENEEA. For the CDR3, the DNA is TGTGCCAGCAGCTCAAGGGAGGTCGTGGTACGGCGGCCCCTCCTCTACGAGCAGTACTTC. This sequence encodes CASSSREVVVRRPLLYEQYF.

CDR3 nucleotides: TGCGCCAGCAGCCAAACGTCAAGTAGCAATCAGCCCCAGCATTTT. Translating it yields CASSQTSSSNQPQHF. The J gene is TRBJ1-5, the V gene TRBV4-1; no reliable D call. Germline V lookup: CDR1 MGHRA, CDR2 YSYEKL. CDR3 size: 15 residues. Between the trimmed V and J ends, which lost 2 bases and 0 bases, there was a span of 8 bases.

This clonotype was seen repeatedly, ten times or more. The CDR3 loop is CASSSQVGGAGEQFF. Written as DNA, the CDR3 is TGTGCCAGCAGCTCCCAGGTGGGGGGGGCGGGAGAGCAGTTCTTC. The rearrangement uses TRBV7-2 and TRBJ2-1; D might be TRBD2 (7 bases). V was cut by 4 bases and J by 10 bases, with 20 bases left in between. The CDR3 has 15 amino acids. Germline V gene data show CDR1 as SGHTA and CDR2 as FQGNSA.

V usage is TRBV6-1 and J usage is TRBJ2-1; 7 bases map to TRBD2. The CDR3 has 14 residues. V shed 4 bases, J shed 10 bases, and the junction held 10 bases outside the gene matches. CDR1 and CDR2 from the germline V gene are MNHNS and SASEGT. CDR3 sequence (DNA): TGTGCCAGCAGTGCTAACGGGCTGGGGGGGGAGCAGTTCTTC. This sequence encodes CASSANGLGGEQFF.

The chain employs TRBV5-1 and TRBJ2-7; no clear D. This CDR3 is 12 amino acids long. The germline V gene has CDR1 SGHRS and CDR2 YFSETQ. Trimming removed 2 bases from V and 6 bases from J, with 9 bases in between. In DNA form, the CDR3 reads TGCGCCAGCAGCTTCTGGGGTGGCGAGCAGTACTTC. Amino acid sequence: CASSFWGGEQYF.

There are many counts of this clonotype. The genes are TRBV30 and TRBJ2-7; 7 bases agree with TRBD1. The trim removed 3 bases at V and 4 bases at J, leaving 9 bases unmatched. Germline V lookup: CDR1 GTSNPN, CDR2 SVGIG (reference sequence). CDR3 length equals 14 residues. In DNA, the CDR3 is TGTGCCTGGAGCCGGGGACAGTTAGGTTACGAGCAGTACTTC. It translates to CAWSRGQLGYEQYF.

V is TRBV19 and J is TRBJ1-5, with 7 bases lining up with TRBD1. The CDR3 is 15 amino acids. Germline CDR1 is LNHDA and CDR2 is SQIVND (reference sequence). V shed 3 bases and J 3 bases; nucleotides not matched to a gene: 5. The CDR3 is CASSIQGGLNQPQHF. Written as DNA, the CDR3 is TGTGCCAGTAGTATTCAGGGGGGACTCAATCAGCCCCAGCATTTT. The full variable domain, rest sourced from reference TRBV19 and TRBJ1-5, is DGGITQSPKYLFRKEGQNVTLSCEQNLNHDAMYWYRQDPGQGLRLIYYSQIVNDFQKGDIAEGYSVSREKKESFPLTVTSAQKNPTAFYLCASSIQGGLNQPQHFGDGTRLSIL.

This clonotype was seen only a few times. The chain recombines TRBV28 with TRBJ2-1; D unclear. Trimming pared 6 bases from V and 4 bases from J, leaving 16 bases between. Germline-derived CDR1 and CDR2 are MDHEN and SYDVKM. The CDR3 sequence is 15 residues long. The CDR3 DNA is TGTGCCAGCAGCCCACTGGGTCTTGCTTACAATGAGCAGTTCTTC. It translates to CASSPLGLAYNEQFF.

Remarks on this clonotype: This could be a read error, since a much larger clone is one nucleotide away. CDR3 sequence: CSVPGRFGPEAFF. CDR3 DNA: TGCAGTGTCCCGGGACGATTTGGGCCTGAAGCTTTCTTT. This rearrangement joins TRBV20-1 to TRBJ1-1, with D possibly being TRBD1 (5 bases). This CDR3 comprises 13 residues. V was trimmed by 7 bases and J by 6 bases, leaving 18 bases between them. CDR1 DFQATT and CDR2 SNEGSKA come from the germline V gene (reference sequence).

This clonotype came up many times. The chain employs TRBV7-9 and TRBJ2-3; a weak D match, TRBD2 (7 bases). The CDR3 spans 16 residues. Trimming took 5 bases from V and 2 from J, leaving 17 bases between them. CDR1 and CDR2 from the germline V gene are SEHNR and FQNEAQ (reference sequence). CDR3 in amino acids: CASSPGAGVTTDTQYF. The DNA of the CDR3 is TGTGCCAGCAGCCCAGGGGCGGGAGTCACCACAGATACGCAGTATTTT.

V and J are TRBV19 and TRBJ1-2; D call uncertain. The germline V and J ends were trimmed by 6 bases and 1 base, with 12 bases remaining between them. This CDR3 is built from 14 residues. Per the germline V gene, CDR1 is LNHDA and CDR2 is SQIVND (reference sequence). The CDR3 DNA reads TGTGCCAGTAGGCCGCTCGGGGTTAACTATGGCTACACCTTC. Translated, it gives CASRPLGVNYGYTF.

Ten or more counts support this clonotype. The chain couples TRBV2 to TRBJ2-7, with D perhaps assigned TRBD1 or TRBD2 (5 bases each). Germline V lookup: CDR1 SNHLY, CDR2 FYNNEI. The length of the CDR3 is 15 residues. Trimming stripped 3 bases from V and 4 bases from J, with 16 bases between. The CDR3 sequence is CASSDVWDREYEQYF. The CDR3 DNA reads TGTGCCAGCAGTGATGTTTGGGACCGAGAATACGAGCAGTACTTC.

A remark on this clonotype: A much larger clone sits a single nucleotide away, making a read error possible. The chain couples TRBV18 to TRBJ2-7, with 11 bases lining up with TRBD1. The CDR3 is made up of 16 amino acids. Germline values: CDR1 KGHSH, CDR2 LQKENI. The CDR3 loop is CDSSTGQGGLAYEQYF. DNA for the CDR3: TGTGACAGCTCAACGGGACAGGGGGGACTAGCCTACGAGCAGTACTTC.

The rearrangement joins TRBV7-6 to TRBJ2-1; D is uncertain. CDR1 and CDR2 from the germline V gene are SGHVS and FNYEAQ. This CDR3 comprises 15 residues. Trimming took 1 base from V and 2 from J, leaving 9 bases between them. The CDR3 protein is CASSLGGVAYNEQFF. In nucleotides, the CDR3 is TGTGCCAGCAGCTTAGGGGGTGTAGCCTACAATGAGCAGTTCTTC. The whole variable domain, filled in from reference TRBV7-6 and TRBJ2-1, reads GAGVSQSPRYKVTKRGQDVALRCDPISGHVSLYWYRQALGQGPEFLTYFNYEAQQDKSGLPNDRFSAERPEGSISTLTIQRTEQRDSAMYRCASSLGGVAYNEQFFGPGTRLTVL.

About this clonotype itself: This may be a read error, as it is one base from a much larger clone. This chain joins TRBV7-2 and TRBJ2-5, with 11 bases matching TRBD2. CDR1 is SGHTA and CDR2 is FQGNSA in the germline V gene. V dropped 3 bases and J dropped 5; count of bases not matched to a gene: 2. There are 14 residues in the CDR3. Here the CDR3 reads CASSFTSGSETQYF. The CDR3 DNA follows: TGTGCCAGCAGCTTTACTAGCGGGAGTGAGACCCAGTACTTC.

In this sample, this clonotype turned up many times. V is TRBV5-6 and J is TRBJ2-3; 9 nucleotides match TRBD2. J lost 4 bases, V lost 0 bases, and 6 bases had no gene match. The germline gives CDR1 SGHDT, CDR2 YYEEEE. This CDR3 is 16 amino acids long. CDR3 region: CASSLGSGRGADTQYF. In DNA, the CDR3 is TGTGCCAGCAGCTTGGGTAGCGGGAGAGGGGCAGATACGCAGTATTTT. Combining the CDR3 with reference TRBV5-6 and TRBJ2-3 gives the whole variable domain DAGVTQSPTHLIKTRGQQVTLRCSPKSGHDTVSWYQQALGQGPQFIFQYYEEEERQRGNFPDRFSGHQFPNYSSELNVNALLLGDSALYLCASSLGSGRGADTQYFGPGTRLTVL.

This clonotype was seen repeatedly, ten times or more. V usage is TRBV7-2 and J usage is TRBJ2-1; no reliable D call. Trimming cost V 1 base and J 0 bases, with 4 bases left between them. Germline CDR1 SGHTA, CDR2 FQGNSA. The CDR3 is 14 residues long. CDR3 nucleotides: TGTGCCAGCAGCTTAGAGGGCTCCTACAATGAGCAGTTCTTC. Its translation is CASSLEGSYNEQFF.

This clonotype was detected many times. The V call is TRBV12-3 or TRBV12-4, the J call TRBJ2-1; D call uncertain. The CDR3 loop spans 13 amino acids. V lost 1 base and J lost 6, with 7 bases in between. CDR3 in amino acids: CASSLESGNEQFF. DNA for the CDR3: TGTGCCAGCAGTTTAGAGTCGGGCAATGAGCAGTTCTTC.